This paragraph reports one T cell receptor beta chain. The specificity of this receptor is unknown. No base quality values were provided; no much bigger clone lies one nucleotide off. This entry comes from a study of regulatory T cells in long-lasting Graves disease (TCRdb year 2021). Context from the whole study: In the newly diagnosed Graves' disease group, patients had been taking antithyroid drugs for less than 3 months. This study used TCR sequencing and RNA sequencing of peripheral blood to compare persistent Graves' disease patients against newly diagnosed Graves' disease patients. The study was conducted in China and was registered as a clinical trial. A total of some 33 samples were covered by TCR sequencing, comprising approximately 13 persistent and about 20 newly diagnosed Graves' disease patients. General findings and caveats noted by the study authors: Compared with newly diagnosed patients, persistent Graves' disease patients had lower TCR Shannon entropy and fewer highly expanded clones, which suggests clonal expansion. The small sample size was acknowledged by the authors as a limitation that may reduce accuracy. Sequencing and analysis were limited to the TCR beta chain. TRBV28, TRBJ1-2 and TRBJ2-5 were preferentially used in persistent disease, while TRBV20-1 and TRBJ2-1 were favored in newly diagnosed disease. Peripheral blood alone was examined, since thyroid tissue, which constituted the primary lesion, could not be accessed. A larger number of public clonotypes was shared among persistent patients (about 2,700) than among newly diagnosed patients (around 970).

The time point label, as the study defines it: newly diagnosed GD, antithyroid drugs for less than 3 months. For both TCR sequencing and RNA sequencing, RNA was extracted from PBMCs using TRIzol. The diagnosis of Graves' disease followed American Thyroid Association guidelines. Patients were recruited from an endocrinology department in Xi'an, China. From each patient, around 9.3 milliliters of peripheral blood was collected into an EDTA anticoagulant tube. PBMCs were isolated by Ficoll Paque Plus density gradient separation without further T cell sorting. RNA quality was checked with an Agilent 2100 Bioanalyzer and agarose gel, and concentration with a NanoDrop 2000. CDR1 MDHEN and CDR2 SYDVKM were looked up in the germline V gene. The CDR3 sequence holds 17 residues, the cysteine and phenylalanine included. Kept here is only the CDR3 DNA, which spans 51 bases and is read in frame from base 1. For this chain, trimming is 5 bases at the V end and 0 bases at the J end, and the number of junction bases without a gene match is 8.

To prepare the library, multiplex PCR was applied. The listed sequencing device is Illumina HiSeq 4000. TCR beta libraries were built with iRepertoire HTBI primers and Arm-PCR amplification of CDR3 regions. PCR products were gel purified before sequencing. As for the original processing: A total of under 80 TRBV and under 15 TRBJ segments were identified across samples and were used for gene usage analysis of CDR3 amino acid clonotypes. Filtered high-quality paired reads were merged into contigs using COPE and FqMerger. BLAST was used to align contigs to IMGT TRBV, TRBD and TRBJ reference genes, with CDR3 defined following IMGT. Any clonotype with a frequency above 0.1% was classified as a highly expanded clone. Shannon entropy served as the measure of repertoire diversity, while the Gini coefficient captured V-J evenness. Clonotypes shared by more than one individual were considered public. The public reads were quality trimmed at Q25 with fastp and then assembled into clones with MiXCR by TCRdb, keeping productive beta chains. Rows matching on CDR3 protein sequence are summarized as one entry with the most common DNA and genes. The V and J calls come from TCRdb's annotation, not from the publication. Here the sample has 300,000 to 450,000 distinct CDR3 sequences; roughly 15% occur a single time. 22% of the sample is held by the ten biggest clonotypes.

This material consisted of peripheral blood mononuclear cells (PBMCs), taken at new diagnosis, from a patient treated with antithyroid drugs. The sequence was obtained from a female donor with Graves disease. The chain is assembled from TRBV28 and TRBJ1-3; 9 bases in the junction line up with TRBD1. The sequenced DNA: TGTGCCAGCAGTCTCGGACAGGGGCACTACTCTGGAAACACCATATATTTT. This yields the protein CASSLGQGHYSGNTIYF.